The sequence of this TCR beta chain was determined in a study of T-cell memory formation after mild COVID-19. Study details: Largely donor-specific sequence clusters came from a couple of donors. Notes on the study in general: Among contracting clones, CD4+ were mainly CM/EM and CD8+ enriched in EMRA.

One entry per CDR3 protein results from TCRdb running MiXCR on the 5' RACE reads. The sample records over 120,000 distinct CDR3 sequences, 20% to 25% being singletons. As concerns this clonotype: What it binds is unknown.

The sequencing input was PBMCs or a T cell subset sorted from them (not recorded which). The TCR comes from an adult woman who had mild COVID-19 (a few samples of this study predate the infection). Cell type and time point are not known.

The CDR3: CASSLGEEDEQFF. In DNA form, the CDR3 reads TGTGCCAGCAGTCTTGGGGAGGAGGATGAGCAGTTCTTC. V is TRBV6-5 and J is TRBJ2-1, with D maybe TRBD2 (6 bases). CDR1 and CDR2 (germline): MNHEY, SVGAGI. The CDR3 runs to 13 residues. V lost 5 bases to trimming and J lost 8 bases, with 13 bases between them.